What follows are 30 T cell receptor beta chains derived from one specimen sequenced in a study of blood T cell repertoires in COVID-19. The method was immunoSEQ multiplex PCR; TCRdb's version includes in-frame clones alone and lacks a portion of them. Here the sample spans about 180,000 clones, about 84% being singletons. Material: PBMCs or T cells enriched from blood (not recorded which). These receptors were obtained from a woman aged 25-40 years who had recovered from COVID-19.

This clone was counted only a few times. This chain joins TRBV7-2 and TRBJ1-5; perhaps TRBD1 as D (5 bases). CDR3 length equals 15 residues. V lost 2 bases and J lost 7, with 15 bases in between. CDR1 and CDR2 (germline): SGHTA, FQGNSA. CDR3 protein: CASSLSGVAGQPQHF. DNA for the CDR3: TGTGCCAGCAGCTTATCGGGGGTTGCGGGGCAGCCCCAGCATTTT.

This chain connects TRBV5-4 to TRBJ2-3, with D possibly being TRBD2 (6 bases). CDR1 is SGHNT, CDR2 YYREEE, per germline (reference sequence). V gave up 2 bases and J gave up 5 bases, with 15 bases separating them. The CDR3 loop spans 15 amino acids. The CDR3 DNA sequence: TGTGCCAGCAGCTTCTCGGGAGACGGTCGAGATACGCAGTATTTT. Translated, it gives CASSFSGDGRDTQYF. Full variable domain (remainder filled in from reference TRBV5-4 and TRBJ2-3): ETGVTQSPTHLIKTRGQQVTLRCSSQSGHNTVSWYQQALGQGPQFIFQYYREEENGRGNFPPRFSGLQFPNYSSELNVNALELDDSALYLCASSFSGDGRDTQYFGPGTRLTVL.

V usage is TRBV29-1 and J usage is TRBJ1-2, with D possibly being TRBD1 (6 bases). Germline CDR1 and CDR2: SQVTM and ANQGSEA. Trimming cost V 5 bases and J 8 bases, with 15 bases left between them. CDR3 length: 12 residues. The DNA for the CDR3 is TGCAGCGTTTATCTGGACAGTAACGGCTACACCTTC. Its protein is CSVYLDSNGYTF.

The table lists this clone with a few counts. The V and J genes are TRBV28 and TRBJ1-5, with TRBD1 as a possible D gene (6 bases). The V end lost 6 bases, the J end lost 4 bases, and 13 bases lay between the germline ends. Looked up from germline, CDR1 is MDHEN and CDR2 is SYDVKM. This CDR3 comprises 14 residues. The CDR3 protein is CASRDGQLNQPQHF. CDR3 DNA sequence: TGTGCCAGCAGAGACGGACAGCTTAATCAGCCCCAGCATTTT.

This rearrangement joins TRBV7-8 to TRBJ2-2; a weak D match, TRBD1 (5 bases). The ends were cut back, 5 bases at V and 6 bases at J, with 10 bases in the middle. The CDR3 consists of 13 residues. Germline CDR1 and CDR2: SGHVS and FQNEAQ. CDR3 region: CASSRRGAGELFF. As DNA, the CDR3 is TGTGCCAGCAGCAGAAGGGGCGCCGGGGAGCTGTTTTTT.

The chain's CDR3 is CASSQGSDRVTGELFF. As DNA, the CDR3 is TGTGCCAGCAGCCAAGGTTCGGACAGGGTAACCGGGGAGCTGTTTTTT. The chain recombines TRBV3-1 (or the pseudogene TRBV3-2) with TRBJ2-2, with 8 bases matching TRBD1. J gave up 5 bases and V 1 base, and 6 bases lay outside the gene matches. CDR3 length: 16 residues. Germline values: CDR1 LGHDT, CDR2 YNNKEL (reference sequence).

The rearrangement uses TRBV3-1 (or the pseudogene TRBV3-2) and TRBJ2-7; 7 bases map to TRBD2. V shed 4 bases, J shed 5 bases, and the junction held 14 bases outside the gene matches. Looked up from germline, CDR1 is LGHDT and CDR2 is YNNKEL (reference sequence). The CDR3 extends over 16 amino acids. CDR3 bases: TGTGCCAGCAGCCCCTATATGGGAGGGGCTCGGGACGAGCAGTACTTC. It yields the protein CASSPYMGGARDEQYF.

This clone was seen only a few times. V gene TRBV11-2 combines with J gene TRBJ2-7; no definite D call. This CDR3 spans 11 amino acids. V was clipped by 5 bases and J by 2 bases, with 4 bases between them. CDR1 is SGHAT and CDR2 is FQNNGV in the germline V gene. The DNA of the CDR3 is TGTGCCAGCAGCACTGCCTACGAGCAGTACTTC. Translated, it gives CASSTAYEQYF.

CDR3 DNA: TGTGCCAGCAGCAACCCAGGCAGTAAGGCCCATAATGAGCAGTTCTTC. It encodes CASSNPGSKAHNEQFF. The chain is built from TRBV7-3 and TRBJ2-1; D gene ambiguous. Germline loops: CDR1 SGHTA, CDR2 FQGTGA. The CDR3 runs to 16 residues. Trimming stripped 5 bases from V and 7 bases from J, with 21 bases between.

In its sample, this clone was seen once. The gene calls are TRBV7-6 and TRBJ1-4; 9 bases agree with TRBD1. The ends lost 6 bases at V and 7 bases at J; junction bases unmatched: 6. CDR1 is SGHVS, CDR2 FNYEAQ, per germline. The CDR3 sequence is 14 residues long. CDR3 in DNA: TGTGCCAGCAGTTTAACAGGGGGCGGTGAAAAACTGTTTTTT. Amino acid sequence: CASSLTGGGEKLFF.

V and J are TRBV7-2 and TRBJ2-5, with 9 bases that match TRBD1. The CDR3 contains 13 residues. Germline lookup yields CDR1 SGHTA and CDR2 FQGNSA. The J segment lost 9 bases and the V segment lost 4 bases, leaving 6 bases of the junction unmatched. The CDR3 here is CASSSRQGEAQYF. DNA of the CDR3: TGTGCCAGCAGCTCGAGACAGGGGGAGGCCCAGTACTTC. Drawing the rest from reference TRBV7-2 and TRBJ2-5, the complete variable domain is GAGVSQSPSNKVTEKGKDVELRCDPISGHTALYWYRQSLGQGLEFLIYFQGNSAPDKSGLPSDRFSAERTGGSVSTLTIQRTQQEDSAVYLCASSSRQGEAQYFGPGTRLLVL.

This chain joins TRBV5-6 and TRBJ2-1; 14 nucleotides align to TRBD2. V dropped 0 bases and J dropped 10; count of bases not matched to a gene: 9. This CDR3 comprises 17 residues. Per the germline V gene, CDR1 is SGHDT and CDR2 is YYEEEE. CDR3 residues: CASSLAPTSGRALEQFF. The CDR3 region has the DNA TGTGCCAGCAGCTTGGCCCCGACTAGCGGGAGGGCTCTCGAGCAGTTCTTC.

This chain links TRBV7-3 with TRBJ2-1; TRBD2 aligns across 10 bases. CDR1 SGHTA and CDR2 FQGTGA come from the germline V gene. V lost 1 base and J lost 2; bases outside the gene matches: 8. This CDR3 comprises 18 residues. CDR3 nucleotides: TGTGCCAGCAGCTTAATGGGGACTAGCGCAATCCCCTACAATGAGCAGTTCTTC. It is translated as CASSLMGTSAIPYNEQFF.

The chain is built from TRBV6-1 and TRBJ2-1, with D possibly TRBD2 on 5 matching bases. Trimming removed 1 base at V and 10 bases at J, with 11 bases between. Germline CDR1 and CDR2: MNHNS and SASEGT. This CDR3 region has 13 residues. The CDR3 bases are TGTGCCAGCAGTGAAGATCGGAGGACGGAGCAGTTCTTC. Protein sequence: CASSEDRRTEQFF.

This clone has a handful of counts. The chain couples TRBV29-1 to TRBJ2-2, with 8 bases that match TRBD1. J gave up 7 bases and V 4 bases, and 5 bases lay outside the gene matches. The CDR3 runs 13 residues. Germline V CDR1 and CDR2: SQVTM, ANQGSEA. In nucleotides, the CDR3 is TGCAGCGTTGGACAGGGGACTGGCGGGGAGCTGTTTTTT. Encoded protein: CSVGQGTGGELFF.

The chain has TRBV7-8 and TRBJ1-1, with 7 bases lining up with TRBD1. The ends lost 7 bases at V and 9 bases at J; junction bases unmatched: 20. The CDR3 extends over 16 amino acids. The germline gives CDR1 SGHVS, CDR2 FQNEAQ. DNA for the CDR3: TGTGCCAGCACCCCTGGGGTCGACAGGGCGATTTCGCAAGCTTTCTTT. It yields the protein CASTPGVDRAISQAFF.

CDR3 in amino acids: CASSSPGLAGENEQFF. DNA for the CDR3: TGTGCCAGCAGCTCCCCAGGACTAGCGGGAGAGAATGAGCAGTTCTTC. This chain joins TRBV7-3 and TRBJ2-1, with 13 nucleotides matching TRBD2. Unmatched junction bases numbered 7, after V lost 4 bases and J lost 7 bases. Germline values: CDR1 SGHTA, CDR2 FQGTGA. CDR3 size: 16 residues.

This chain connects TRBV4-1 to TRBJ2-2; unclear D gene. CDR1 is MGHRA, CDR2 YSYEKL, per germline. Deletions cut 6 bases from V and 5 bases from J, with 10 bases between. The CDR3 has 13 amino acids. CDR3 bases: TGCGCCAGCAGTCGTATGCGGACCGGGGAGCTGTTTTTT. As protein: CASSRMRTGELFF.

This chain connects TRBV7-2 to TRBJ2-2, with a tentative D call TRBD2 (5 bases). The CDR3 runs 16 residues. The V end lost 5 bases, the J end lost 0 bases, and 13 bases lay between the germline ends. From germline, CDR1 is SGHTA and CDR2 FQGNSA. The CDR3 nucleotides read TGTGCCAGCAGCCTCCAGGTAGCGTCGAACACCGGGGAGCTGTTTTTT. It specifies CASSLQVASNTGELFF.

The gene calls are TRBV24-1 and TRBJ2-2; 10 nucleotides line up with TRBD1. V lost 0 bases, J lost 3 bases, and 6 bases stayed unmatched. Germline V gene sequence: CDR1 KGHDR, CDR2 SFDVKD. The CDR3 sequence is 18 residues long. The CDR3 here is CATSDLRDRGQYTGELFF. CDR3 coding DNA: TGTGCCACCAGTGATTTGAGAGACAGGGGGCAGTACACCGGGGAGCTGTTTTTT.

This sequence joins TRBV19 and TRBJ1-4; D perhaps matches TRBD1 (6 bases). The germline V gene encodes CDR1 LNHDA and CDR2 SQIVND (reference sequence). The CDR3 extends over 15 amino acids. Deletions cut 7 bases from V and 5 bases from J, with 17 bases between. This CDR3 is CASTPTGTKNEKLFF. CDR3 DNA sequence: TGTGCCAGTACCCCCACCGGGACAAAAAATGAAAAACTGTTTTTT.

The CDR3 is CASSSGTFFYEQYF. In DNA, the CDR3 is TGTGCCAGCAGTTCCGGGACATTTTTCTACGAGCAGTACTTC. The V and J genes are TRBV28 and TRBJ2-7; TRBD1 is a possible D gene (6 bases). V was shortened by 4 bases and J by 3 bases, with 13 bases between the two germline ends. The CDR3 spans 14 residues. In germline, CDR1 is MDHEN, CDR2 SYDVKM.

The rearrangement joins TRBV10-3 to TRBJ1-2; the match to TRBD1 covers 10 bases. Germline V gives CDR1 ENHRY, CDR2 SYGVKD. The CDR3 runs to 14 residues. J gave up 3 bases and V 6 bases, and 4 bases lay outside the gene matches. The CDR3 sequence: CAIRGQGFYYGYTF. CDR3 nucleotides: TGTGCCATCAGGGGACAGGGGTTTTACTATGGCTACACCTTC.

The CDR3 DNA reads TGTGCCAGCGTTTTTTTGGACAGGGCGGCCGGGGAGCTGTTTTTT. Encoded protein: CASVFLDRAAGELFF. The rearrangement joins TRBV6-5 to TRBJ2-2; 8 bases line up with TRBD1. Germline V gene lookup returns CDR1 MNHEY and CDR2 SVGAGI. Trimming took 8 bases from V and 6 from J; bases not matched to a gene: 11. The CDR3 extends over 15 amino acids.

This chain connects TRBV12-3 or TRBV12-4 to TRBJ2-3; no clear D. The length of the CDR3 is 12 residues. Trimming took 2 bases from V and 6 from J, leaving 6 bases between them. The CDR3 DNA is TGTGCCAGCAGTTTATCCGCGGATACGCAGTATTTT. Protein sequence: CASSLSADTQYF.

V gene TRBV7-9 combines with J gene TRBJ1-2, with 10 bases matching TRBD1. J was trimmed by 3 bases and V by 5 bases; bases with no gene match: 12. Germline V gives CDR1 SEHNR, CDR2 FQNEAQ (reference sequence). CDR3 size: 17 residues. The CDR3 sequence: CASSPRQGQGEDYGYTF. In DNA, the CDR3 is TGTGCCAGCAGCCCACGGCAAGGACAGGGGGAGGACTATGGCTACACCTTC.

V usage is TRBV11-2 and J usage is TRBJ2-1, with 8 positions matching TRBD1. The CDR3 totals 13 residues. The V gene end was trimmed by 6 bases and the J gene end by 6 bases; junction bases not matched to a gene: 4. From germline, CDR1 is SGHAT and CDR2 FQNNGV. CDR3 protein: CASRPQGANEQFF. In DNA form, the CDR3 reads TGTGCCAGCAGACCTCAGGGGGCCAATGAGCAGTTCTTC.

V is TRBV7-6 and J is TRBJ1-3; D call uncertain. V lost 1 base, J lost 0 bases, and 13 bases lay in between. Germline lookup yields CDR1 SGHVS and CDR2 FNYEAQ. The CDR3 covers 17 residues. CDR3 loop: CASSLGISTFSGNTIYF. CDR3 nucleotides: TGTGCCAGCAGCTTAGGCATTTCCACTTTCTCTGGAAACACCATATATTTT.

The chain carries TRBV5-4 and TRBJ1-2; no definite D call. The V gene lost 4 bases and the J gene lost 5 bases, with 18 bases spanning the gap. The CDR3 runs to 15 residues. CDR1 is SGHNT and CDR2 is YYREEE in the germline V gene (reference sequence). CDR3 bases: TGTGCCAGCAGCCCTCCGGATTCGGGGATATATGGCTACACCTTC. Translated, it gives CASSPPDSGIYGYTF.

The V call is TRBV10-1, the J call TRBJ2-2; 10 bases map to TRBD1. J gave up 4 bases and V 2 bases, and 4 bases lay outside the gene matches. This CDR3 region has 16 residues. Per germline, CDR1 WNHNN and CDR2 SYGVQD (reference sequence). CDR3 sequence reads: CASSEPGQGSTGELFF. The CDR3 DNA is TGCGCCAGCAGTGAGCCGGGACAGGGGTCCACCGGGGAGCTGTTTTTT.